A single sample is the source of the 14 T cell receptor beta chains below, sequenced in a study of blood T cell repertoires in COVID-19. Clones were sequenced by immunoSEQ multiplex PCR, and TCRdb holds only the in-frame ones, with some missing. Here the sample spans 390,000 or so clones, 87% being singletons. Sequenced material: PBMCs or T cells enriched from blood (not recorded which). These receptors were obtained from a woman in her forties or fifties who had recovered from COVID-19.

CDR3 nucleotide sequence: TGTGCCAGCAGCCAAGCAGGGAGGTCGGGTGGCTACACCTTC. It codes for CASSQAGRSGGYTF. The gene calls are TRBV4-2 and TRBJ1-2; D is perhaps TRBD1 (5 bases). This CDR3 is 14 amino acids long. V was trimmed by 1 base and J by 7 bases, leaving 13 bases between them. Germline V lookup: CDR1 LGHNA, CDR2 YNFKEQ.

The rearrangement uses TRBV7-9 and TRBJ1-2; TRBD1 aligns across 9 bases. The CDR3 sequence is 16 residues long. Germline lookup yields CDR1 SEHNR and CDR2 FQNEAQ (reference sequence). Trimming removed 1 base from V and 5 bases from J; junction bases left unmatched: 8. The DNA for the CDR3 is TGTGCCAGCAGCTTAGAATCGACAGGGGGAAGATATGGCTACACCTTC. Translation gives CASSLESTGGRYGYTF.

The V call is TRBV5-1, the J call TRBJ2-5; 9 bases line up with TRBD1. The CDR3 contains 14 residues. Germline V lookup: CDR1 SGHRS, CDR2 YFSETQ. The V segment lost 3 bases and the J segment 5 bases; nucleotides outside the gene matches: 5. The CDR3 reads CASSWTGVGETQYF. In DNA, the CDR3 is TGCGCCAGCAGCTGGACAGGGGTGGGGGAGACCCAGTACTTC.

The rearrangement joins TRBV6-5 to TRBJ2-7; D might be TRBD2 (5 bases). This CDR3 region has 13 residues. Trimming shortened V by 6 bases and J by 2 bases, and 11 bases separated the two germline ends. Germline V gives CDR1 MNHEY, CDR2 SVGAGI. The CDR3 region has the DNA TGTGCCAGCAGGGCGAGGGCCACCTACGAGCAGTACTTC. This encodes CASRARATYEQYF.

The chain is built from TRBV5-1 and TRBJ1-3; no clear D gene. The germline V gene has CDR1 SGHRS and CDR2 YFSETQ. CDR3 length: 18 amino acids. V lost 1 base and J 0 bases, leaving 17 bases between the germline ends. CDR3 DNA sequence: TGCGCCAGCAGCTTGACGACGGGATCGGAAAGCTCTGGAAACACCATATATTTT. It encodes CASSLTTGSESSGNTIYF. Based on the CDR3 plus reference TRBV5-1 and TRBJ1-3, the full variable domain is KAGVTQTPRYLIKTRGQQVTLSCSPISGHRSVSWYQQTPGQGLQFLFEYFSETQRNKGNFPGRFSGRQFSNSRSEMNVSTLELGDSALYLCASSLTTGSESSGNTIYFGEGSWLTVV.

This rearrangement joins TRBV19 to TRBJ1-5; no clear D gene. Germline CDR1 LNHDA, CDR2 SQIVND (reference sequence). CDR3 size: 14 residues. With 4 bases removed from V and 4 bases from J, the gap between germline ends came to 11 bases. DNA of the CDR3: TGTGCCAGTAGTAATGGAGCGCAAAATCAGCCCCAGCATTTT. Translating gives CASSNGAQNQPQHF.

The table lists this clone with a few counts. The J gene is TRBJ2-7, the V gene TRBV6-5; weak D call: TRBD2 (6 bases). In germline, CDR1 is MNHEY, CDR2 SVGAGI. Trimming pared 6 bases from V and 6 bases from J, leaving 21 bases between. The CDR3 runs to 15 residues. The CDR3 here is CASRTPLAVRGEQYF. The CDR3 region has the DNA TGTGCCAGCAGGACTCCCCTGGCGGTGCGGGGCGAGCAGTACTTC.

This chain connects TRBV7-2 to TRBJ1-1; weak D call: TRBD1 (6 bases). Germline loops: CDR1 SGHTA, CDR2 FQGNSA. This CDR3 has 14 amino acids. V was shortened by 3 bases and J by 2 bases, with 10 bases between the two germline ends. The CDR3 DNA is TGTGCCAGCAGCTTTGACAGGTTAAACACTGAAGCTTTCTTT. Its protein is CASSFDRLNTEAFF.

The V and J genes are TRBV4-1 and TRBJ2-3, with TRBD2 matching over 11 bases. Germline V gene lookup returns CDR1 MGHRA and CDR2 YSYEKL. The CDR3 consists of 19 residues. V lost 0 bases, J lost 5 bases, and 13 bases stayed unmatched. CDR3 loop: CASSQDLSGGAGSKDTQYF. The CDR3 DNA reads TGCGCCAGCAGCCAAGATCTTAGCGGGGGGGCCGGTAGTAAAGATACGCAGTATTTT.

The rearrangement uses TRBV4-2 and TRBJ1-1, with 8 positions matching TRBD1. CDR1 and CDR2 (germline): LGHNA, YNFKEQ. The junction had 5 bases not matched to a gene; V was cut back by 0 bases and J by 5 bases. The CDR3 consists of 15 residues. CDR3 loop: CASSQEVTGGTEAFF. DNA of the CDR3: TGTGCCAGCAGCCAAGAGGTAACAGGGGGAACTGAAGCTTTCTTT.

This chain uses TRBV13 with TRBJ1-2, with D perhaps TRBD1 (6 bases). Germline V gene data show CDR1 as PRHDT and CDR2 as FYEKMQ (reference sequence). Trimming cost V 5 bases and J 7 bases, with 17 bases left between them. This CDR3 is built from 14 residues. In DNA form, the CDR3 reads TGTGCCAGCAGCCTCCCCAACAGGGTCTTTGGCTACACCTTC. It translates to CASSLPNRVFGYTF. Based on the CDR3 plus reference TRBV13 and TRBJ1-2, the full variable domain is AAGVIQSPRHLIKEKRETATLKCYPIPRHDTVYWYQQGPGQDPQFLISFYEKMQSDKGSIPDRFSAQQFSDYHSELNMSSLELGDSALYFCASSLPNRVFGYTFGSGTRLTVV.

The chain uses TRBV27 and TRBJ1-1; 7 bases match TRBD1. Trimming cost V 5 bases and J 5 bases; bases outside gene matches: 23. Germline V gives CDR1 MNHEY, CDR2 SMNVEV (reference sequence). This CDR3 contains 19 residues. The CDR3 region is CASSPRHRGTELRWTEAFF. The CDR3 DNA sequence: TGTGCCAGCAGTCCGAGGCACAGGGGTACGGAACTCAGATGGACTGAAGCTTTCTTT.

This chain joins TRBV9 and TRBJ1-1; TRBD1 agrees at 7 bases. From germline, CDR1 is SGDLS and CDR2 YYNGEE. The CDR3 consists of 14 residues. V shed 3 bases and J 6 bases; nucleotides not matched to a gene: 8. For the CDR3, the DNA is TGTGCCAGCAGCGCGACAGGGAATATCGCTGAAGCTTTCTTT. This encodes CASSATGNIAEAFF.

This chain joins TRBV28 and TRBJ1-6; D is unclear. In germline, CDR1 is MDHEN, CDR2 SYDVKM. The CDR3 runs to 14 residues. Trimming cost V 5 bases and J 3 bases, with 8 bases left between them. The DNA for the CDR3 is TGTGCCAGCAGTCGCGAGGACTATAATTCACCCCTCCACTTT. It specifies CASSREDYNSPLHF.